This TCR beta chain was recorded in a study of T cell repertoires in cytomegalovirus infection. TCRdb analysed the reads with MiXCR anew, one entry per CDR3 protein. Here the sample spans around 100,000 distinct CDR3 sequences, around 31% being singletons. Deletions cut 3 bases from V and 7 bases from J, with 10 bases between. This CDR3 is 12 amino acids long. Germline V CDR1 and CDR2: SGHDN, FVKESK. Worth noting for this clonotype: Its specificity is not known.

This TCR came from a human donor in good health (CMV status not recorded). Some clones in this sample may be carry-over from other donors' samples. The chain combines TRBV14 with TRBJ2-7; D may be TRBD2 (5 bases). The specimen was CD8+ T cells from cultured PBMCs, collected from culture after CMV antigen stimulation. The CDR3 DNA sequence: TGTGCCAGCAGCCAGGGGAGCGTTGAGCAGTACTTC. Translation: CASSQGSVEQYF.